The subject of this entry is one T cell receptor (beta chain). What it recognizes is unknown. This specimen comes from a study of T cell responses to AZD1222 COVID-19 vaccine. Clones were sequenced by immunoSEQ multiplex PCR, and TCRdb holds only the in-frame ones, with some missing. This table has approximately 150,000 clones, about 89% appearing once. Findings and limits, study-wide: Repertoires in all cases were sampled only once the peak T cell response had passed. Elevations in Spike-specific TCR breadth and depth followed administration of two AZD1222 doses.

From germline, CDR1 is MNHEY and CDR2 SVGEGT. The CDR3 is 14 residues long. V dropped 2 bases and J dropped 5 bases, with 10 bases sitting between them. The receptor's source is an adult in good health. This sequence joins TRBV6-2 or TRBV6-3 and TRBJ1-5, with D possibly TRBD1 on 5 matching bases. Sequencing used peripheral blood, obtained on day 0 of AZD1222 vaccination. CDR3 DNA: TGTGCCAGCAGTTACCGCAGGGACCATCAGCCCCAGCATTTT. Amino acid sequence: CASSYRRDHQPQHF.